This TCR beta chain derives from a study of T-cell reconstitution after alpha-beta-depleted transplantation in children. This clonotype has at least ten counts. The CDR3 contains 14 residues. CDR1 SGHNT and CDR2 YYREEE come from the germline V gene (reference sequence). V lost 1 base and J 1 base, leaving 7 bases between the germline ends. It was with unique molecular identifiers that the TCRbeta library was prepared. MiXCR, applied by TCRdb to the PCR reads, yields one record per CDR3 protein. Of about 690,000 distinct CDR3 sequences in the sample, around 17% were seen once. This TCR was recovered from a human donor who donated a stem cell graft to a child with acute myeloid leukemia. The material sequenced was PBMCs from the stem cell graft donor, taken from the stem cell graft. The V and J genes are TRBV5-4 and TRBJ2-3; D unresolved. This CDR3 reads CASSLRARTDTQYF. As DNA, the CDR3 is TGTGCCAGCAGCTTGAGGGCACGCACAGATACGCAGTATTTT.